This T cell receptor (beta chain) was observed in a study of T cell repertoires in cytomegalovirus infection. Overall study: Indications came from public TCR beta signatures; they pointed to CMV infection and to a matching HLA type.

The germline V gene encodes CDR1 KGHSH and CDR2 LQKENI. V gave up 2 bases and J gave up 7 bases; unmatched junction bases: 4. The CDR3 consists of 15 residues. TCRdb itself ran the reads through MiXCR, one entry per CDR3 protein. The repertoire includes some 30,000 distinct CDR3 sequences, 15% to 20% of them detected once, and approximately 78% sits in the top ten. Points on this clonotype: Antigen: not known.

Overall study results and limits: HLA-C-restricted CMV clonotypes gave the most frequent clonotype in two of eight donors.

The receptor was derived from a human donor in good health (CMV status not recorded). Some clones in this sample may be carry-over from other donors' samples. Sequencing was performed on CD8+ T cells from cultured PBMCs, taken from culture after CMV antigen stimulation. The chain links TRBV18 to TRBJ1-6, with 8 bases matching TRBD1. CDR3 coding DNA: TGTGCCAGCTCACCAATTGGACAGGGAAATTCACCCCTCCACTTT. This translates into CASSPIGQGNSPLHF. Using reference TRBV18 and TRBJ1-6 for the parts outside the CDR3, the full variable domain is NAGVMQNPRHLVRRRGQEARLRCSPMKGHSHVYWYRQLPEEGLKFMVYLQKENIIDESGMPKERFSAEFPKEGPSILRIQQVVRGDSAAYFCASSPIGQGNSPLHFGNGTRLTVT.